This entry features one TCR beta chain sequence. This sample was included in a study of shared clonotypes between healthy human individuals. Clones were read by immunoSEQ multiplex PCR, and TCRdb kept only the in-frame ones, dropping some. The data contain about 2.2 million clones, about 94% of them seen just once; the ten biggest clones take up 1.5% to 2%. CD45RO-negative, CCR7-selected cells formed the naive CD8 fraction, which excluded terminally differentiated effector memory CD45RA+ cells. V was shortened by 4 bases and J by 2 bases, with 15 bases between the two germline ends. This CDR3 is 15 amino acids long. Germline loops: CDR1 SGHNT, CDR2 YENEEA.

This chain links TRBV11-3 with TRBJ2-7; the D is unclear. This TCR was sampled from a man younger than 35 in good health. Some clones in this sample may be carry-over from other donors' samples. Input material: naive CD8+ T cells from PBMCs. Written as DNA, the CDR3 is TGTGCCAGCAGCTCGGCCACCGGGCCAACCTACGAGCAGTACTTC. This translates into CASSSATGPTYEQYF.